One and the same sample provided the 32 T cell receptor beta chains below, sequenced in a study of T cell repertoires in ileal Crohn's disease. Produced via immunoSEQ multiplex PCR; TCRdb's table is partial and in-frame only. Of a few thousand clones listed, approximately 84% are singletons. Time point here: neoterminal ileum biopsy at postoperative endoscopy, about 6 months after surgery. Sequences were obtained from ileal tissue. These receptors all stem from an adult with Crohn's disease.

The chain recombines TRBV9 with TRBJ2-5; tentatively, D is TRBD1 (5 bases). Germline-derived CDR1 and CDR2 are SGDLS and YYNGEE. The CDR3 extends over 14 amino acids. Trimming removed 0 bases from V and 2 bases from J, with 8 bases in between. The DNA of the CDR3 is TGTGCCAGCAGCGTAGAGGCAGGGCAAGAGACCCAGTACTTC. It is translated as CASSVEAGQETQYF. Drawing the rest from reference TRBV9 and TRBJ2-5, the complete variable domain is DSGVTQTPKHLITATGQRVTLRCSPRSGDLSVYWYQQSLDQGLQFLIQYYNGEERAKGNILERFSAQQFPDLHSELNLSSLELGDSALYFCASSVEAGQETQYFGPGTRLLVL.

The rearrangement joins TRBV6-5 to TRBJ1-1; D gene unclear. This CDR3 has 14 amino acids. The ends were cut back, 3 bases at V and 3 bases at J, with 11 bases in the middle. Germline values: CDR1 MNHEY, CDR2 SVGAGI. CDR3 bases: TGTGCCAGCAGTTATGGGCCCTGGGACACTGAAGCTTTCTTT. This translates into CASSYGPWDTEAFF.

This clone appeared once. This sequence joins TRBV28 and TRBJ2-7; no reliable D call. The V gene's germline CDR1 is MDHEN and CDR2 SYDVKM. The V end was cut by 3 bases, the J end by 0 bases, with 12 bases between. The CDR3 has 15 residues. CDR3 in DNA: TGTGCCAGCAGTTTGGGCCCGCCGACCTCCTACGAGCAGTACTTC. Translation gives CASSLGPPTSYEQYF.

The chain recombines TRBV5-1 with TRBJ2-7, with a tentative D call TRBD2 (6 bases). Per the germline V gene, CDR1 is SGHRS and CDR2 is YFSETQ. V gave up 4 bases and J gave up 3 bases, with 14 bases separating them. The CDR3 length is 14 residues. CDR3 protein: CASSAGTYDYEQYF. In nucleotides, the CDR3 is TGCGCCAGCAGCGCCGGGACTTACGACTACGAGCAGTACTTC.

Here the CDR3 reads CATSLALREQYF. The CDR3 DNA reads as TGCGCCACCTCATTAGCCCTACGTGAGCAGTACTTC. The chain has TRBV10-2 and TRBJ2-7; D is unresolved. The CDR3 loop spans 12 amino acids. Trimming took 10 bases from V and 7 from J, leaving 17 bases between them. The germline gives CDR1 WSHSY, CDR2 SAAADI.

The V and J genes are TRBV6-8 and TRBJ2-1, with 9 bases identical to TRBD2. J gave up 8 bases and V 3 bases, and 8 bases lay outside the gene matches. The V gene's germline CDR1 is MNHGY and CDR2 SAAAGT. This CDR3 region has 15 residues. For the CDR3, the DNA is TGTGCCAGCAGTTATAATGTAGCGGGAGAAGATGAGCAGTTCTTC. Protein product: CASSYNVAGEDEQFF.

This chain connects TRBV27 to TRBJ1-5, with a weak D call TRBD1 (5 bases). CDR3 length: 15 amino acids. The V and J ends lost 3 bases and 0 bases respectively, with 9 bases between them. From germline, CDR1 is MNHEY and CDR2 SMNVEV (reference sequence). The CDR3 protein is CASSFLGDSNQPQHF. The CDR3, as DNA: TGTGCCAGCAGTTTCTTAGGGGATAGCAATCAGCCCCAGCATTTT.

The CDR3, as DNA: TGCGCCAGCAGCTTTAGTCTAGCGGACCTCTCCGAGCAGTACTTC. Protein product: CASSFSLADLSEQYF. The chain carries TRBV5-1 and TRBJ2-7; 7 nucleotides line up with TRBD2. The CDR3 is 15 residues long. J was trimmed by 6 bases and V by 2 bases; bases with no gene match: 11. Germline lookup yields CDR1 SGHRS and CDR2 YFSETQ. Combining the CDR3 with reference TRBV5-1 and TRBJ2-7 gives the whole variable domain KAGVTQTPRYLIKTRGQQVTLSCSPISGHRSVSWYQQTPGQGLQFLFEYFSETQRNKGNFPGRFSGRQFSNSRSEMNVSTLELGDSALYLCASSFSLADLSEQYFGPGTRLTVT.

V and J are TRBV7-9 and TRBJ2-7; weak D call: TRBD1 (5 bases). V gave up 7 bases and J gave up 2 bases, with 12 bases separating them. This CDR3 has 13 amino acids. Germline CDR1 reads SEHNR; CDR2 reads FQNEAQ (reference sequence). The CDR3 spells CASNRLTAYEQYF. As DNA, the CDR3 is TGTGCCAGCAACCGTTTGACAGCCTACGAGCAGTACTTC.

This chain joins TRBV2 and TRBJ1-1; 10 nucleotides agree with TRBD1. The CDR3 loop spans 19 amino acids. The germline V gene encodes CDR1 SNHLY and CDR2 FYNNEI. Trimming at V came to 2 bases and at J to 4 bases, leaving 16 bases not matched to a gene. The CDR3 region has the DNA TGTGCCAGCAGTGAACCACCAGCCCTCCGGGACAGGGGCTGCACTGAAGCTTTCTTT. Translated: CASSEPPALRDRGCTEAFF.

For the CDR3, the DNA is TGCAGCGTTGACTTGCCCTTTATCGGGAGGGCCGACAATGAGCAGTTCTTC. Translating gives CSVDLPFIGRADNEQFF. The chain combines TRBV29-1 with TRBJ2-1; 8 bases align to TRBD2. The CDR3 spans 17 residues. Germline-derived CDR1 and CDR2 are SQVTM and ANQGSEA. Unmatched junction bases numbered 15, after V lost 3 bases and J lost 5 bases.

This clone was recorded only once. The CDR3 here is CASSFEGAQAHEQYF. CDR3 sequence (DNA): TGTGCCAGCAGCTTCGAGGGGGCGCAAGCTCACGAGCAGTACTTC. The chain employs TRBV13 and TRBJ2-7, with 7 nucleotides matching TRBD1. V was pared by 3 bases and J by 5 bases, with 10 bases of the junction left unmatched. CDR3 length: 15 residues. Germline V gives CDR1 PRHDT, CDR2 FYEKMQ (reference sequence).

The CDR3 reads CASSSGTQLGEQYF. In DNA form, the CDR3 reads TGCGCCAGCAGCTCCGGGACTCAGCTTGGGGAGCAGTACTTC. The chain carries TRBV5-1 and TRBJ2-7; the D gene is possibly TRBD2 (6 bases). Deletions cut 3 bases from V and 7 bases from J, with 17 bases between. Germline-derived CDR1 and CDR2 are SGHRS and YFSETQ. This CDR3 spans 14 amino acids.

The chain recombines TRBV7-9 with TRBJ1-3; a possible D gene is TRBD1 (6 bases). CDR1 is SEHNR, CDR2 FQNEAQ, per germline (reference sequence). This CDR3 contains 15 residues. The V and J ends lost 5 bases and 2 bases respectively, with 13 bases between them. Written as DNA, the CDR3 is TGTGCCAGCAGCCCCCATGAGGGGGCTGGAAACACCATATATTTT. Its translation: CASSPHEGAGNTIYF.

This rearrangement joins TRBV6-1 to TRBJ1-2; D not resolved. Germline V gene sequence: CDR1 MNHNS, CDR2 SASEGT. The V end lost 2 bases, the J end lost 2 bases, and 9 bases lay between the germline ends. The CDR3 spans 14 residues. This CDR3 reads CASSEKFLNYGYTF. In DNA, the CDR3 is TGTGCCAGCAGTGAAAAATTCCTGAACTATGGCTACACCTTC.

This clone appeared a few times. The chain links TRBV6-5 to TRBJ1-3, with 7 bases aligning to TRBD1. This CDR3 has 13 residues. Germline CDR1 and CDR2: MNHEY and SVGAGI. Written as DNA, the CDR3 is TGTGCTACGAGGGGGCTCCCTGGAAACACCATATATTTT. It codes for CATRGLPGNTIYF.

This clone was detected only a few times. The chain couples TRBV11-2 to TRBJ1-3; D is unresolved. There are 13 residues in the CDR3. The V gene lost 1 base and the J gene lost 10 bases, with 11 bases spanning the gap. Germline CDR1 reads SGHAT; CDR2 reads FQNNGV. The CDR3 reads CASSLGFRKTIYF. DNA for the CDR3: TGTGCCAGCAGCTTAGGTTTCAGGAAGACCATATATTTT.

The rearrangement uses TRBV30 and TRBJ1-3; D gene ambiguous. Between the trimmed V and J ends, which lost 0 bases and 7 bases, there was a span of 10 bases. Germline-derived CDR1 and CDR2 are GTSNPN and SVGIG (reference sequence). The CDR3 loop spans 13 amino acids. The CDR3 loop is CAWSVSGRNTIYF. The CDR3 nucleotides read TGTGCCTGGAGTGTATCGGGTCGGAACACCATATATTTT.

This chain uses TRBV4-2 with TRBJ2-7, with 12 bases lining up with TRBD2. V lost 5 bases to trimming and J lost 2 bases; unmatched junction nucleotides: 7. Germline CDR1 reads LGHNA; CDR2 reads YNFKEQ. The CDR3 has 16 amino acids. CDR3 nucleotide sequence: TGTGCCAGCAGCTTCCGGACTAGCGGGGTAACCTACGAGCAGTACTTC. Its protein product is CASSFRTSGVTYEQYF.

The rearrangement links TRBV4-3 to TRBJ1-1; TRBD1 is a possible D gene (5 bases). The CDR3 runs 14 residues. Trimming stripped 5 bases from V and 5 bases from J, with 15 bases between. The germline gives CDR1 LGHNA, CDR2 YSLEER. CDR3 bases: TGCGCCAGCAGCAACCTGCGGGGGAGGACTGAAGCTTTCTTT. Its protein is CASSNLRGRTEAFF.

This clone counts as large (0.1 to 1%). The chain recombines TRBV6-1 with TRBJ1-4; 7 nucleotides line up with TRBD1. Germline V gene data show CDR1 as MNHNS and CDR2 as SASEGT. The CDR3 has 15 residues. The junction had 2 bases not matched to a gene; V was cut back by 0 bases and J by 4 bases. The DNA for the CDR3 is TGTGCCAGCAGTGAAGCCCAGGGGGGTAATGAAAAACTGTTTTTT. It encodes CASSEAQGGNEKLFF.

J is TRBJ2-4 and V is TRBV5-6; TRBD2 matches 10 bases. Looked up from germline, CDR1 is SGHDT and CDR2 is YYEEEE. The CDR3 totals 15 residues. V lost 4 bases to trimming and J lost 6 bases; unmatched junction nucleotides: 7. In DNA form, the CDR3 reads TGTGCCAGCAGCATAAGCGGGGGGGTAACAAACATTCAGTACTTC. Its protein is CASSISGGVTNIQYF.

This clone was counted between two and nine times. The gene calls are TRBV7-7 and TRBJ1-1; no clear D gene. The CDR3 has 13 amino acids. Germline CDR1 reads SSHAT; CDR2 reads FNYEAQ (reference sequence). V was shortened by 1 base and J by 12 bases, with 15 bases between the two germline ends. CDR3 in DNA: TGTGCCAGCAGCTTAGGCGAGGGTTCCGTGTCTTTCTTT. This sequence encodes CASSLGEGSVSFF.

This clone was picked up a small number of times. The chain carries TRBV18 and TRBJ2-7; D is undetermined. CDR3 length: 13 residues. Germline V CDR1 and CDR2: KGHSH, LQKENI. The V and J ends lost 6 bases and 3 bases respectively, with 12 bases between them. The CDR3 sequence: CASSPAADYEQYF. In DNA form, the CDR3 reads TGTGCCAGCTCCCCTGCGGCAGACTACGAGCAGTACTTC.

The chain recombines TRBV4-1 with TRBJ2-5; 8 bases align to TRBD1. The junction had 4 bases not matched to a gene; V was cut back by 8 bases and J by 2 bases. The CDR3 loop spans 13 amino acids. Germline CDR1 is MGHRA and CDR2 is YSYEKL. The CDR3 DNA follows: TGCGCCAGCGCCAGGACAGGGCAAGAGACCCAGTACTTC. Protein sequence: CASARTGQETQYF.

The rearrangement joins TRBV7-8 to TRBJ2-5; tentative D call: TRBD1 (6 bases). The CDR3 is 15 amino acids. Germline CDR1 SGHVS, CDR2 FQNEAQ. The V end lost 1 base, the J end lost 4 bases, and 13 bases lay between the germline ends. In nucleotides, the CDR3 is TGTGCCAGCAGCTTAGAAATCAGGGGAGTAGAGACCCAGTACTTC. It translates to CASSLEIRGVETQYF.

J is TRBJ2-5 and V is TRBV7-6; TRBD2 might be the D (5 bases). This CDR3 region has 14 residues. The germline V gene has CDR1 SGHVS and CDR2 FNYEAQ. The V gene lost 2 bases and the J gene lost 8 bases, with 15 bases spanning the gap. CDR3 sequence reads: CASSLTADGGTQYF. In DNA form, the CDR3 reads TGTGCCAGCAGCTTAACAGCGGATGGTGGAACCCAGTACTTC.

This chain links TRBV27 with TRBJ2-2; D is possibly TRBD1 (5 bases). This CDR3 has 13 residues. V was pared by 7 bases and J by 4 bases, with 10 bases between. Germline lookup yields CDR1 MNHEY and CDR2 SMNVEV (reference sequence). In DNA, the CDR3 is TGTGCCAGCACCTCAGGGCCCACCGGGGAGCTGTTTTTT. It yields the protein CASTSGPTGELFF.

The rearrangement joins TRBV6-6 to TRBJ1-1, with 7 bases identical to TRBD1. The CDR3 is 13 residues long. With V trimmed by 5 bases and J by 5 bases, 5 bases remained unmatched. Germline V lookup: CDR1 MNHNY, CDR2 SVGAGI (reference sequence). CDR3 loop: CASSLKQGTEAFF. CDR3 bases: TGTGCCAGCAGTCTAAAACAGGGGACTGAAGCTTTCTTT.

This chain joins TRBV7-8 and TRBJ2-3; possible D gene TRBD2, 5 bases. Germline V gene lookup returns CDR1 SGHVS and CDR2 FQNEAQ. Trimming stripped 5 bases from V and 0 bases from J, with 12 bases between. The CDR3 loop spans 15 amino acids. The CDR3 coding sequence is TGTGCCAGCAGCCCAGGACTCGTGAGCACAGATACGCAGTATTTT. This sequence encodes CASSPGLVSTDTQYF.

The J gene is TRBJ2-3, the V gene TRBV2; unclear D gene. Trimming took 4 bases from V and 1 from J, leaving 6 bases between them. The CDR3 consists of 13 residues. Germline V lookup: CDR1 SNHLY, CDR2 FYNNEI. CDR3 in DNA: TGTGCCAGCAGTGGTTATGGCACAGATACGCAGTATTTT. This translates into CASSGYGTDTQYF. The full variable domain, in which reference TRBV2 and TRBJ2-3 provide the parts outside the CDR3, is EPEVTQTPSHQVTQMGQEVILRCVPISNHLYFYWYRQILGQKVEFLVSFYNNEISEKSEIFDDQFSVERPDGSNFTLKIRSTKLEDSAMYFCASSGYGTDTQYFGPGTRLTVL.

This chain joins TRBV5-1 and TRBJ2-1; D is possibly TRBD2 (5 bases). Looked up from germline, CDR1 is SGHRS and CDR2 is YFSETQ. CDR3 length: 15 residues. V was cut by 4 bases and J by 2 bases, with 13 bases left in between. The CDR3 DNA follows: TGCGCCAGCAGCCCAAGACCGGAGGCCTACAATGAGCAGTTCTTC. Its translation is CASSPRPEAYNEQFF.